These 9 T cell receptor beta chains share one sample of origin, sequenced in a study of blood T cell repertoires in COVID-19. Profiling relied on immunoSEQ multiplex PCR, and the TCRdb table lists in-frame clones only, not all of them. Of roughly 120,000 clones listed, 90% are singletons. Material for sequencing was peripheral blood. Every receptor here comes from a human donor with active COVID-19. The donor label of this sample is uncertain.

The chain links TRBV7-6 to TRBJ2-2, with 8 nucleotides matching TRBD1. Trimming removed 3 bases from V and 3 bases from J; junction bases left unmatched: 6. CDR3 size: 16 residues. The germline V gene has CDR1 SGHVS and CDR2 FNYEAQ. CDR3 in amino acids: CASSFRRGQDTGELFF. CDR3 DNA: TGTGCCAGCAGCTTCAGGCGGGGACAGGACACCGGGGAGCTGTTTTTT.

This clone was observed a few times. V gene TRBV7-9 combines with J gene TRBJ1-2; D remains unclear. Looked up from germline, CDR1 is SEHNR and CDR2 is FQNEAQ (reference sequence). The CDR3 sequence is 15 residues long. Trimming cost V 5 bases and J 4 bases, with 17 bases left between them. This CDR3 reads CASSAFSQPSYGYTF. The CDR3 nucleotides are TGTGCCAGCAGCGCTTTTTCACAGCCCTCCTATGGCTACACCTTC.

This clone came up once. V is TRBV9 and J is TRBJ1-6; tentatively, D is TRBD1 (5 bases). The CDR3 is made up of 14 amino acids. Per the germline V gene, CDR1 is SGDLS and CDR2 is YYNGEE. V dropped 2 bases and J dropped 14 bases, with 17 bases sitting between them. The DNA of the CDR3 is TGTGCCAGCAGCGTCGCCCGCGACAGTACCACCCTCCACTTT. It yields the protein CASSVARDSTTLHF. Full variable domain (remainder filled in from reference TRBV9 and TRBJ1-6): DSGVTQTPKHLITATGQRVTLRCSPRSGDLSVYWYQQSLDQGLQFLIQYYNGEERAKGNILERFSAQQFPDLHSELNLSSLELGDSALYFCASSVARDSTTLHFGNGTRLTVT.

The CDR3 reads CASSPGQRVNSPLHF. CDR3 nucleotides: TGTGCCAGCAGTCCGGGACAGAGGGTGAATTCACCCCTCCACTTT. V gene TRBV2 combines with J gene TRBJ1-6, with 7 bases that match TRBD1. Germline values: CDR1 SNHLY, CDR2 FYNNEI. V was clipped by 5 bases and J by 7 bases; unmatched bases: 8. The CDR3 is 15 residues long.

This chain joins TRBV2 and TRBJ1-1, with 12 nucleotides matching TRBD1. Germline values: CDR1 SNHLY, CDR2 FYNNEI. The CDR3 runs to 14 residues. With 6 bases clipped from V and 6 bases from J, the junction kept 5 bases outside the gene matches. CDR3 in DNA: TGTGCCAGCAGGGAGGGGACAGGGGGCTCTGAAGCTTTCTTT. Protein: CASREGTGGSEAFF.

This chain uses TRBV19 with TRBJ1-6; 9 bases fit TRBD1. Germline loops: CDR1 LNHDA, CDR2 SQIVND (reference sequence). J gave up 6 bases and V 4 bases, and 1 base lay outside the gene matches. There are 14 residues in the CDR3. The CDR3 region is CASSNRGRNSPLHF. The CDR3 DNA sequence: TGTGCCAGTAGTAACAGGGGGCGTAATTCACCCCTCCACTTT.

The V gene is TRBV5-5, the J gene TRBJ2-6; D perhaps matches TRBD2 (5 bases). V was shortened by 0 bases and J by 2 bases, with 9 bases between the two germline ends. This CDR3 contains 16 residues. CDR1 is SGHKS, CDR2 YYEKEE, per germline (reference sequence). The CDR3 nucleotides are TGTGCCAGCAGCTTGGGACCGGGAACTGGGGCCAACGTCCTGACTTTC. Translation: CASSLGPGTGANVLTF.

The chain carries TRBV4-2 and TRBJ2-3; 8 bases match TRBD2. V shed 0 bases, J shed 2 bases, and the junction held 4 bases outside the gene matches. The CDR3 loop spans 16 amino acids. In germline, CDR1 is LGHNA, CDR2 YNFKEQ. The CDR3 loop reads CASSQDRGGPTDTQYF. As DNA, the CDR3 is TGTGCCAGCAGCCAAGATCGGGGGGGGCCCACAGATACGCAGTATTTT.

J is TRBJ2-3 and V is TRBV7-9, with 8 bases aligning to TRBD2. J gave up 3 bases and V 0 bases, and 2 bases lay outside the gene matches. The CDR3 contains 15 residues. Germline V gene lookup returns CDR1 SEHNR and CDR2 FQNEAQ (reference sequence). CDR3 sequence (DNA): TGTGCCAGCAGCTTAGCGCGGGGGGCTACAGATACGCAGTATTTT. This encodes CASSLARGATDTQYF.